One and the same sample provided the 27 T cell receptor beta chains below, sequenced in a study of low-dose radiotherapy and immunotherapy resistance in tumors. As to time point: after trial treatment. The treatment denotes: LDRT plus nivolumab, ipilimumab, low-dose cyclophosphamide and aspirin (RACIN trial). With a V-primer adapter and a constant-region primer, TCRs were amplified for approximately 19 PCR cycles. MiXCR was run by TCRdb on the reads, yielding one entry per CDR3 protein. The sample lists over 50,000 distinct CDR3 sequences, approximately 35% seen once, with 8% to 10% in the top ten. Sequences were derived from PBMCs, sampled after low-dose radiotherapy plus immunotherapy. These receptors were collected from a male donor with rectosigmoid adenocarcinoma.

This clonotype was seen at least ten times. CDR3 region: CASSRGGNSYEQYF. Written as DNA, the CDR3 is TGTGCCAGCAGCCGCGGGGGGAACTCCTACGAGCAGTACTTC. The V and J genes are TRBV3-1 and TRBJ2-7, with 8 bases that match TRBD2. This CDR3 has 14 residues. Trimming took 4 bases from V and 0 from J; bases not matched to a gene: 2. Germline CDR1 is LGHDT and CDR2 is YNNKEL (reference sequence).

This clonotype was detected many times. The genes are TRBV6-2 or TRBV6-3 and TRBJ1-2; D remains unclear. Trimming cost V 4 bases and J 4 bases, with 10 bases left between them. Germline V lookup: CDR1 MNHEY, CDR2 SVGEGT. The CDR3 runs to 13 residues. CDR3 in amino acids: CASSFSPSYGYTF. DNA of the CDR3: TGTGCCAGCAGTTTCTCCCCCAGCTATGGCTACACCTTC.

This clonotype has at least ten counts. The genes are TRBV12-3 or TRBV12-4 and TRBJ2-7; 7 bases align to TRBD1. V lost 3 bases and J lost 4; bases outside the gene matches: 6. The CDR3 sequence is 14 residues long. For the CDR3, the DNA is TGTGCCAGCAGTTTCCGACAGGGAGCATACGAGCAGTACTTC. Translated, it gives CASSFRQGAYEQYF.

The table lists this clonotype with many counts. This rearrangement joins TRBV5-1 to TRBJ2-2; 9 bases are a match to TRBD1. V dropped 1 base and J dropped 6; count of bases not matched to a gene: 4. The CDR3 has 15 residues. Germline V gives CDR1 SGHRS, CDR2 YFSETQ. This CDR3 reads CASSLIRQGAGELFF. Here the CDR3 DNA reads TGCGCCAGCAGCTTGATCCGACAGGGGGCCGGGGAGCTGTTTTTT.

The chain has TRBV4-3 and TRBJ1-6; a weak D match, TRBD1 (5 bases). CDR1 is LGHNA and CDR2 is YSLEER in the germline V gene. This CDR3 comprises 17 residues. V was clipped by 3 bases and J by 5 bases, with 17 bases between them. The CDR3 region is CASSHDWSRADNSPLHF. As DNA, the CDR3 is TGCGCCAGCAGCCACGACTGGTCCAGGGCGGATAATTCACCCCTCCACTTT.

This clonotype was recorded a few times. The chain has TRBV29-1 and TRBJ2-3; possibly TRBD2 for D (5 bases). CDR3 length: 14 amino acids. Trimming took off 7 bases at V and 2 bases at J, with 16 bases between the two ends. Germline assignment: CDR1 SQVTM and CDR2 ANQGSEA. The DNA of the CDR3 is TGCAGCGCCCCCGGTCCGGGAAACACAGATACGCAGTATTTT. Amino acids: CSAPGPGNTDTQYF.

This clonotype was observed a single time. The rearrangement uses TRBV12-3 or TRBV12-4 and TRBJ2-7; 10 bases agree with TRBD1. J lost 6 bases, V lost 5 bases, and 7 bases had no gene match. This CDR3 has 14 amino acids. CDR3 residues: CASSPGTGDREQYF. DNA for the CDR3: TGTGCCAGCAGTCCCGGGACAGGGGACCGCGAGCAGTACTTC.

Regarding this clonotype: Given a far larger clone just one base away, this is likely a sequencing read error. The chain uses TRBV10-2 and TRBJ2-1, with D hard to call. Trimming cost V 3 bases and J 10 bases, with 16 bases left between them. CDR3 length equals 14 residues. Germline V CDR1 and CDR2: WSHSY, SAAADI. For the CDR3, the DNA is TGCGCCAGCAGTGAAGACGGCAGCTCCTACGAGCAGTTCTTC. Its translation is CASSEDGSSYEQFF.

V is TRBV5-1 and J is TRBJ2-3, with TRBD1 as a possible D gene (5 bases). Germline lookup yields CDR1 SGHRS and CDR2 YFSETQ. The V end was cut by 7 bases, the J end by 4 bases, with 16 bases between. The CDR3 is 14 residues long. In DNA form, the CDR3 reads TGCGCCAGCCGACTTCGTCAGGGCCCAGATACGCAGTATTTT. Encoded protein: CASRLRQGPDTQYF.

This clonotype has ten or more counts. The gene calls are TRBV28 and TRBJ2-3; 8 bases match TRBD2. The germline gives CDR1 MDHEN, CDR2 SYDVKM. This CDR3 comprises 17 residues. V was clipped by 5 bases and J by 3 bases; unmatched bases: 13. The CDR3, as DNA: TGTGCCAGCAGTACCCCAACTAGCGGTCCGGGGACAGATACGCAGTATTTT. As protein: CASSTPTSGPGTDTQYF.

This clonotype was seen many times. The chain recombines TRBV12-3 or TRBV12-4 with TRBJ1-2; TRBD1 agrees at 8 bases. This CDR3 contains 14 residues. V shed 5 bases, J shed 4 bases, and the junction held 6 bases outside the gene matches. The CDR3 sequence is CASSPQGTGYGYTF. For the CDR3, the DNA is TGTGCCAGCAGTCCACAGGGGACAGGCTATGGCTACACCTTC.

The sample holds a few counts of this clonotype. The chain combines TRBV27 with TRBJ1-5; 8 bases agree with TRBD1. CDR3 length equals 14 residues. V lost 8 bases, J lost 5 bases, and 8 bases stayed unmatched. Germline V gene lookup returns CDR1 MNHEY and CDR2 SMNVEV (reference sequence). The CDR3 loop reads CASSLKGQDQPQHF. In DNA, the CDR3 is TGTGCCAGCTCCCTGAAGGGACAGGATCAGCCCCAGCATTTT.

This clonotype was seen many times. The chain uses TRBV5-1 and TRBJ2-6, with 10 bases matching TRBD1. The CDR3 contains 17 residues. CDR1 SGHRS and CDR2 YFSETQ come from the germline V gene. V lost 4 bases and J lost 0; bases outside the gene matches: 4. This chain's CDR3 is CASSGQGVPSGANVLTF. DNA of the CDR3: TGCGCCAGCAGCGGACAGGGGGTTCCCTCTGGGGCCAACGTCCTGACTTTC.

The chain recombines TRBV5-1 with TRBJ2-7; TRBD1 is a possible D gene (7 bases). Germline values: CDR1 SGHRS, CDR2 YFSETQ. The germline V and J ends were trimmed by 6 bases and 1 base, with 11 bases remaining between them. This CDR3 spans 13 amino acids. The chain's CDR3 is CASNQGGSYEQYF. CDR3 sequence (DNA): TGCGCCAGCAATCAGGGGGGTTCCTACGAGCAGTACTTC.

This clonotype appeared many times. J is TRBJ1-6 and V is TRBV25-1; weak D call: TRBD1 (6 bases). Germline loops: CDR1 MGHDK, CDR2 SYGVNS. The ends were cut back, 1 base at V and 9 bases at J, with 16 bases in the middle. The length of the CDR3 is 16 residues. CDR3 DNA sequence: TGTGCCAGCAGTGAATCCGGGGGCAGGGGTAGTTCACCCCTCCACTTT. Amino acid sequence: CASSESGGRGSSPLHF.

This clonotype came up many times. CDR3 bases: TGTGCCAGTAGTACGCAACCTTTGGATACGCAGTATTTT. This translates into CASSTQPLDTQYF. This rearrangement joins TRBV19 to TRBJ2-3, with D hard to call. This CDR3 has 13 amino acids. Germline CDR1 and CDR2: LNHDA and SQIVND (reference sequence). Trimming took 4 bases from V and 6 from J, leaving 11 bases between them. Combining the CDR3 with reference TRBV19 and TRBJ2-3 gives the whole variable domain DGGITQSPKYLFRKEGQNVTLSCEQNLNHDAMYWYRQDPGQGLRLIYYSQIVNDFQKGDIAEGYSVSREKKESFPLTVTSAQKNPTAFYLCASSTQPLDTQYFGPGTRLTVL.

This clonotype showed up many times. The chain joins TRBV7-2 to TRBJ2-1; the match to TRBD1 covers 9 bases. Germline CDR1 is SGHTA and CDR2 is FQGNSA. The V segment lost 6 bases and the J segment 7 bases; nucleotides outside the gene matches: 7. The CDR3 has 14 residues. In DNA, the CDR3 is TGTGCCAGCAGGATACTACAGGGGGCGAATGAGCAGTTCTTC. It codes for CASRILQGANEQFF.

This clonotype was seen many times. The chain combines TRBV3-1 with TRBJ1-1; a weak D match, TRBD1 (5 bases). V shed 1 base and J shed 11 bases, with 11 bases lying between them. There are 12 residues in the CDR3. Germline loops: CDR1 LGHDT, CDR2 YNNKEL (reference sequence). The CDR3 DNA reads TGTGCCAGCAGCCAAGTGGGGGTAGAGGCTTTCTTT. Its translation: CASSQVGVEAFF.

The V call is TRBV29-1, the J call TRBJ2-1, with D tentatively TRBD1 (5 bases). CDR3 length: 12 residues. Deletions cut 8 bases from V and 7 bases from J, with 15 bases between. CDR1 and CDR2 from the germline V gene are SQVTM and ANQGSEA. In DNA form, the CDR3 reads TGCAGCCCTTTGGGGCGGCGTAATGAGCAGTTCTTC. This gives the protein CSPLGRRNEQFF.

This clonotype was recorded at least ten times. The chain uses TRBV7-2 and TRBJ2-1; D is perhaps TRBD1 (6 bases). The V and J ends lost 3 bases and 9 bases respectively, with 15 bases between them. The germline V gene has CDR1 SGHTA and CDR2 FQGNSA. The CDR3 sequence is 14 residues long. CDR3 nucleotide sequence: TGTGCCAGCAGCTTCCAAGGGGGAGTCCTTGAGCAGTTCTTC. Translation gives CASSFQGGVLEQFF.

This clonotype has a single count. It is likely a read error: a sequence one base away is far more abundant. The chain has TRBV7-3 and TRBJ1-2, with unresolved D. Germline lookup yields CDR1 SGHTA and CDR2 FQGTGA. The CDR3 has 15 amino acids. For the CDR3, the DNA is TGTGCCAACAGCATTACGAGGGTGTTGGGCTATGGCTACACCTTC. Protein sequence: CANSITRVLGYGYTF. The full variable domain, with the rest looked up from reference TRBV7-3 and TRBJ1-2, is GAGVSQTPSNKVTEKGKYVELRCDPISGHTALYWYRQSLGQGPEFLIYFQGTGAADDSGLPNDRFFAVRPEGSVSTLKIQRTERGDSAVYLCANSITRVLGYGYTFGSGTRLTVV.

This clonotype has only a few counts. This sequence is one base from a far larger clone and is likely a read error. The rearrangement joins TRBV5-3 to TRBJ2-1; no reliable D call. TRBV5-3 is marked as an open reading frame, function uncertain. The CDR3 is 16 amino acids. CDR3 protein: CASSLGFWESSYEQFF. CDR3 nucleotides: TGTGCCAGCAGCTTGGGATTTTGGGAAAGCTCCTACGAGCAGTTCTTC.

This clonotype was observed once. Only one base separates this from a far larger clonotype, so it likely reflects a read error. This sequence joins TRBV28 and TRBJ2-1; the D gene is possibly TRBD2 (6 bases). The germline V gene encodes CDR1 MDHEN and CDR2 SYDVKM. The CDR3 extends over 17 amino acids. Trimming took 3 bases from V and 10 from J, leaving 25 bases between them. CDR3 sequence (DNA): TGTGCCAGCAGTTTCGCTTCCGCGGTTAAAGGGAGGTGGGAGCAGTTCTTC. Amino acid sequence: CASSFASAVKGRWEQFF.

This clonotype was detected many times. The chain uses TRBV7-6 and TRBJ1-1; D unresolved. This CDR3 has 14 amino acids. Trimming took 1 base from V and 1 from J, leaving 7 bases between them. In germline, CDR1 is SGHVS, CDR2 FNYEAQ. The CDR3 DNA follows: TGTGCCAGCAGCTTAGGACCAGCGAACACTGAAGCTTTCTTT. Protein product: CASSLGPANTEAFF.

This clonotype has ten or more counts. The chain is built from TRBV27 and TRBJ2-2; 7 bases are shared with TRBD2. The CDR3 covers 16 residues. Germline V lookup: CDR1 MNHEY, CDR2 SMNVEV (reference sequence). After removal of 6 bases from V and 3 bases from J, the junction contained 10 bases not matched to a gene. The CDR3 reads CASSPLAGVDTGELFF. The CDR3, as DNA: TGTGCCAGCAGCCCCTTGGCGGGAGTGGACACCGGGGAGCTGTTTTTT.

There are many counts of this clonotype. The CDR3 protein is CSAILAGVDTIQYF. Written as DNA, the CDR3 is TGCAGTGCTATCCTAGCGGGAGTAGACACCATTCAGTACTTC. This chain joins TRBV20-1 and TRBJ2-4; 10 bases agree with TRBD2. The germline V gene encodes CDR1 DFQATT and CDR2 SNEGSKA (reference sequence). The CDR3 is 14 amino acids. The J segment lost 9 bases and the V segment lost 4 bases, leaving 9 bases of the junction unmatched.

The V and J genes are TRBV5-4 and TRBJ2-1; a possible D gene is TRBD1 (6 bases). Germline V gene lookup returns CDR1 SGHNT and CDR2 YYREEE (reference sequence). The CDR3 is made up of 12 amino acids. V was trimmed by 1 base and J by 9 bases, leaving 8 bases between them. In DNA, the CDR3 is TGTGCCAGCAGCTTGAGGGGGACTGAGCAGTTCTTC. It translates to CASSLRGTEQFF.